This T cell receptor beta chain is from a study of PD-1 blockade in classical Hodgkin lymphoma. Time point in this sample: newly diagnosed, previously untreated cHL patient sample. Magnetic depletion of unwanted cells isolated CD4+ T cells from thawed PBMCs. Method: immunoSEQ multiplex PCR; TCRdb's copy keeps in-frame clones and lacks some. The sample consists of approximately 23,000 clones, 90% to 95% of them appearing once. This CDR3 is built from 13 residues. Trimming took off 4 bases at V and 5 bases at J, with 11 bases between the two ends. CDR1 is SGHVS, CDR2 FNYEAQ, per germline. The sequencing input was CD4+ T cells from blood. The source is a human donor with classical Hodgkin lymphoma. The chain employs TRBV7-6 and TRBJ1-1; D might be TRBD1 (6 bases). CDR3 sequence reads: CASSSLTGTEAFF. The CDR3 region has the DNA TGTGCCAGCAGCTCCCTAACAGGGACTGAAGCTTTCTTT.